This TCR beta chain was documented in a study of T cell repertoires in cytomegalovirus infection. Study details: Well-studied HLA-B-restricted epitopes and recently identified HLA-C-restricted epitopes of CMV were both used in the study. Signatures in public TCR beta sequences pointed to both CMV infection and matching HLA type. Regarding the study as a whole: CMV-specific HLA-C-restricted TCR beta clonotypes dominated the ex vivo response.

This clonotype was counted many times. Its antigen is unknown. This CDR3 is built from 18 residues. V trimming: 7 bases; J trimming: 3 bases; junction bases outside the gene matches: 18. CDR1 is MDHEN, CDR2 SYDVKM, per germline. TCRdb used MiXCR to reprocess the reads, holding one entry per CDR3 protein. The sample holds 110,000 or so distinct CDR3 sequences, about 30% seen once. V usage is TRBV28 and J usage is TRBJ1-2, with 9 bases that match TRBD1. The receptor was isolated from a human donor in good health (CMV status not recorded). Some clones in this sample may be carry-over from other donors' samples. The sample consisted of CD8+ T cells from cultured PBMCs, taken from culture after CMV antigen stimulation. The CDR3: CASTPGQGGFGRYYGYTF. CDR3 coding DNA: TGTGCCAGCACCCCGGGACAGGGCGGTTTCGGTCGTTACTATGGCTACACCTTC.